These T cell receptor beta chains were read from a single sample in a study of brain metastases from non-small cell lung cancer. This table comes from immunoSEQ multiplex PCR, and its TCRdb copy is limited to in-frame clones, with some not included. The table includes 2,000 to 2,500 clones, just under 85% detected once. Sequenced sample: primary lung tumor tissue. These receptor sequences come from a donor aged 40 or older with non-small cell lung cancer. Both conserved end residues are part of each CDR3. D genes are given only for firm matches. A row's size may be missing; if present it is once, few, many or a size class.

J | V | size | D | CDR3 | DNA
TRBJ2-3 | TRBV5-1 | - | TRBD2 | CASSLGAAGGIDTQYF | TGCGCCAGCAGCTTGGGGGCGGCGGGAGGAATAGATACGCAGTATTTT
TRBJ1-2 | TRBV4-1 | - | - | CASSLPVANYGYTF | TGCGCCAGCAGCCTACCAGTGGCTAACTATGGCTATACCTTC
TRBJ2-2 | TRBV18 | - | - | CASSWGRSANTGELFF | TGTGCCAGCTCCTGGGGACGAAGCGCGAACACCGGGGAGCTGTTTTTT
TRBJ1-1 | TRBV6-5 | - | TRBD1 | CATPGQGVLFTEAFF | TGTGCCACCCCGGGACAGGGGGTCCTGTTCACTGAAGCTTTCTTT
TRBJ2-1 | TRBV18 | - | - | CASSPMGNEQFF | TGTGCCAGCTCCCCCATGGGGAATGAGCAGTTCTTC
TRBJ2-7 | TRBV5-1 | - | - | CASSFRQKAGEQYF | TGCGCCAGCAGCTTCCGACAGAAAGCGGGCGAGCAGTACTTC
TRBJ2-2 | TRBV14 | - | - | CASSQTYTGELFF | TGTGCCAGCAGCCAGACATACACCGGGGAGCTGTTTTTT
TRBJ1-5 | TRBV19 | - | TRBD1 | CASSIVTGVQPQHF | TGTGCCAGTAGTATTGTGACAGGGGTCCAGCCCCAGCATTTT
TRBJ2-7 | TRBV6-5 | - | - | CASRMGPHSSYEQYF | TGTGCCAGCAGGATGGGGCCCCATAGCTCCTACGAGCAGTACTTC
TRBJ2-5 | TRBV7-9 | - | - | CASSLKNRDETQYF | TGTGCCAGCAGCTTAAAAAACAGGGACGAGACCCAGTACTTC
TRBJ1-1 | TRBV5-6 | - | TRBD1 | CASRGTGVMNTEAFF | TGTGCCAGCAGGGGGACAGGGGTCATGAACACTGAAGCTTTCTTT
TRBJ1-1 | TRBV6-5 | - | - | CASSRITGTGIEAFF | TGTGCCAGCAGTAGAATAACAGGGACGGGCATTGAAGCTTTCTTT
TRBJ2-7 | TRBV6-5 | few | - | CASSHQQGHEQYF | TGTGCCAGCAGTCACCAACAGGGCCACGAGCAGTACTTC
TRBJ1-6 | TRBV3-1/TRBV3-2 | once | - | CASSQTGRRGGSPLHF | TGTGCCAGCAGCCAGACCGGACGGAGAGGGGGTTCACCCCTCCACTTT
TRBJ2-5 | TRBV3-1/TRBV3-2 | - | - | CASSQEPPAVQGTQYF | TGTGCCAGCAGCCAAGAACCCCCAGCGGTCCAAGGGACCCAGTACTTC
TRBJ2-3 | TRBV11-3 | once | TRBD1 | CASSLTGVSTDTQYF | TGTGCCAGCAGCTTAACAGGGGTGAGTACAGATACGCAGTATTTT
TRBJ2-1 | TRBV10-3 | - | TRBD2 | CAISLKGGGRAFNEQFF | TGTGCCATCTCCCTCAAAGGGGGCGGGAGGGCCTTTAATGAGCAGTTCTTC
TRBJ2-1 | TRBV4-1 | - | - | CASSQIGSLHNEQFF | TGCGCCAGCAGCCAAATCGGGTCGCTACACAATGAGCAGTTCTTC
TRBJ1-1 | TRBV3-1/TRBV3-2 | - | - | CASSQDRGAQAFF | TGTGCCAGCAGCCAAGATAGGGGGGCCCAAGCTTTCTTT
TRBJ2-2 | TRBV29-1 | - | TRBD1 | CSVGSGGTTGKLFF | TGCAGCGTTGGGTCAGGGGGAACCACCGGGAAGCTGTTTTTT
TRBJ2-5 | TRBV21-1 | - | - | CASTVSGGVARETQYF | TGTGCCAGCACCGTCTCTGGGGGGGTGGCAAGGGAGACCCAGTACTTC
TRBJ2-1 | TRBV7-3 | - | - | CASSLTDAREFF | TGTGCCAGCAGCTTAACGGACGCGAGGGAGTTCTTC
TRBJ2-7 | TRBV29-1 | once | - | CSVGQGEGYEQYF | TGCAGCGTTGGCCAGGGGGAGGGCTACGAGCAGTACTTC
TRBJ2-5 | TRBV14 | - | - | CASSQDKGGGQWNQETQYF | TGTGCCAGCAGCCAAGATAAAGGGGGTGGGCAGTGGAACCAAGAGACCCAGTACTTC
TRBJ1-5 | TRBV6-1 | - | - | CASSEVGRYSNQPQHF | TGTGCCAGTAGTGAGGTCGGGCGTTATAGCAATCAGCCCCAGCATTTT
TRBJ1-2 | TRBV11-2 | - | TRBD1 | CASSRTRQGDGYTF | TGTGCCAGCAGCCGAACTCGACAGGGAGATGGCTACACCTTC
TRBJ1-1 | TRBV5-6 | - | - | CASSRTATEAFF | TGTGCCAGCAGCCGGACGGCAACTGAAGCTTTCTTT
TRBJ2-3 | TRBV6-5 | - | - | CASIDSGTDTQYF | TGTGCCAGCATAGACTCAGGAACAGATACGCAGTATTTT
TRBJ2-7 | TRBV6-1 | - | - | CASSEPLALCF | TGTGCCAGCAGTGAACCGCTAGCCTTATGCTTC
TRBJ2-1 | TRBV6-5 | - | - | CASSYSQGLLDEQFF | TGTGCCAGCAGTTACTCACAGGGCCTTTTGGATGAGCAGTTCTTC
TRBJ2-3 | TRBV3-1/TRBV3-2 | - | TRBD2 | CASSQDLFGLAGTDTQYF | TGTGCCAGCAGCCAAGATCTTTTCGGGCTAGCGGGCACAGATACGCAGTATTTT
TRBJ2-7 | TRBV7-3 | - | - | CASSLGQPYEQYF | TGTGCCAGCAGCTTAGGACAGCCCTACGAGCAGTACTTC
TRBJ2-5 | TRBV15 | - | - | CATSRRVETQYF | TGTGCCACCAGCAGACGAGTTGAGACCCAGTACTTC
TRBJ1-1 | TRBV27 | - | - | CASSLSRGGGATFF | TGTGCCAGCAGTTTATCGCGCGGCGGAGGAGCAACTTTCTTT
TRBJ2-7 | TRBV6-6 | - | TRBD1 | CASSPGQGAEQYF | TGTGCCAGCTCTCCGGGACAGGGCGCCGAGCAGTACTTC
TRBJ2-3 | TRBV5-6 | - | TRBD2 | CASSTLFQRDSTDTQYF | TGTGCCAGCAGCACTTTGTTTCAGCGGGATAGCACAGATACGCAGTATTTT
TRBJ1-1 | TRBV19 | - | - | CASSIGEVNTEAFF | TGTGCCAGTAGTATAGGGGAGGTAAACACTGAAGCTTTCTTT
TRBJ2-1 | TRBV3-1/TRBV3-2 | once | TRBD2 | CASSQDKLAVYNEQFF | TGTGCCAGCAGCCAAGATAAACTAGCGGTTTACAATGAGCAGTTCTTC
TRBJ1-5 | TRBV24-1 | - | - | CATNNLGAGDQPQHF | TGTGCCACCAATAATTTGGGGGCAGGGGATCAGCCCCAGCATTTT
TRBJ1-6 | TRBV27 | - | - | CASSLLAEGENSPLHF | TGTGCCAGCAGTTTATTAGCGGAGGGTGAGAATTCACCCCTCCACTTT
TRBJ2-7 | TRBV5-1 | - | TRBD1 | CASSWTGAYEQYF | TGCGCCAGCAGCTGGACAGGGGCCTACGAGCAGTACTTC
TRBJ2-3 | TRBV9 | - | - | CASSVASSGTDTQYF | TGTGCCAGCAGCGTAGCCTCTAGCGGCACAGATACGCAGTATTTT
TRBJ2-5 | TRBV15 | - | - | CATSRDLGEEETQYF | TGTGCCACCAGCAGAGATCTGGGGGAGGAAGAGACCCAGTACTTC
TRBJ2-5 | TRBV5-4 | - | TRBD1 | CASSIDRGPSTQYF | TGTGCCAGCAGCATTGACAGGGGCCCCAGCACCCAGTACTTC
TRBJ1-2 | TRBV29-1 | - | - | CSVTLTGNGYTF | TGCAGCGTCACCCTCACAGGGAACGGCTACACCTTC
TRBJ2-1 | TRBV9 | once | TRBD2 | CASSVPGLAEFYNEQFF | TGTGCCAGCAGCGTCCCGGGACTAGCGGAGTTTTACAATGAGCAGTTCTTC
TRBJ2-1 | TRBV10-2 | - | TRBD2 | CASRPVGAGVPSMYNEQFF | TGCGCCAGCAGGCCCGTAGGGGCGGGAGTCCCCTCTATGTACAATGAGCAGTTCTTC
TRBJ1-6 | TRBV6-6 | - | TRBD1 | CASSDRVNNSPLHF | TGTGCCAGCAGTGACAGGGTCAATAATTCACCCCTCCACTTT
TRBJ2-7 | TRBV6-5 | - | TRBD1 | CASSHQQGHEQYF | TGTGCCAGCAGTCACCAACAGGGGCACGAGCAGTACTTC
TRBJ2-6 | TRBV7-6 | - | - | CASSRGRSGANVLTF | TGTGCCAGCAGTCGAGGGAGGTCTGGGGCCAACGTCCTGACTTTC
TRBJ2-1 | TRBV5-4 | - | TRBD2 | CASSWRGGPWNEQFF | TGTGCCAGCAGCTGGCGGGGGGGGCCGTGGAATGAGCAGTTCTTC
TRBJ2-5 | TRBV25-1 | - | TRBD2 | CASSPLAGEEETQYF | TGTGCCAGCAGTCCTCTAGCGGGAGAAGAAGAGACCCAGTACTTC
TRBJ2-6 | TRBV2 | - | - | CASSGLGSGANVLTF | TGTGCCAGCAGTGGATTAGGATCTGGGGCCAACGTCCTGACTTTC
TRBJ2-3 | TRBV24-1 | - | TRBD2 | CATSDPGLAGGRPDTQYF | TGTGCCACCAGTGACCCGGGACTAGCGGGAGGGCGCCCAGATACGCAGTATTTT
TRBJ1-4 | TRBV4-1 | - | - | CASSQVQGGLEKLFF | TGCGCCAGCAGCCAAGTTCAGGGAGGGCTAGAAAAACTGTTTTTT
TRBJ2-7 | TRBV10-3 | - | TRBD1 | CAISPRDRGLDEQYF | TGTGCCATCAGCCCCCGGGACAGGGGGCTCGACGAGCAGTACTTC
TRBJ2-1 | TRBV20-1 | few | - | CSASFAEVGYNEQFF | TGCAGTGCTAGTTTTGCGGAAGTGGGCTACAATGAGCAGTTCTTC
TRBJ2-1 | TRBV15 | - | TRBD2 | CATSRGGAGVGEQFF | TGTGCCACCAGCAGGGGAGGAGCGGGAGTAGGTGAGCAGTTCTTC